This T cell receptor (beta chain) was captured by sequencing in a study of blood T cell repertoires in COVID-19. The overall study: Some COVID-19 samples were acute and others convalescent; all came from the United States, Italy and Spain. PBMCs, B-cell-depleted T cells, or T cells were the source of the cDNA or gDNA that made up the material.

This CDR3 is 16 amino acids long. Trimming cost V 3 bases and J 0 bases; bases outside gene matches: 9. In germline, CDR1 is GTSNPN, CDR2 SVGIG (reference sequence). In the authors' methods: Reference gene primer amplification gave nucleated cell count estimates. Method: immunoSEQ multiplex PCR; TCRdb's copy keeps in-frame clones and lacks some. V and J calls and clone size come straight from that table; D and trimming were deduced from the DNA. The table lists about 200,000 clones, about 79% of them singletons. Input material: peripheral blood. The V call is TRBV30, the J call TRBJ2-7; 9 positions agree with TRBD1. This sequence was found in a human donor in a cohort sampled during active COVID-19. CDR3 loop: CAWRVTGQGISYEQYF. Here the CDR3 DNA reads TGTGCCTGGAGAGTCACGGGACAGGGAATCTCCTACGAGCAGTACTTC.